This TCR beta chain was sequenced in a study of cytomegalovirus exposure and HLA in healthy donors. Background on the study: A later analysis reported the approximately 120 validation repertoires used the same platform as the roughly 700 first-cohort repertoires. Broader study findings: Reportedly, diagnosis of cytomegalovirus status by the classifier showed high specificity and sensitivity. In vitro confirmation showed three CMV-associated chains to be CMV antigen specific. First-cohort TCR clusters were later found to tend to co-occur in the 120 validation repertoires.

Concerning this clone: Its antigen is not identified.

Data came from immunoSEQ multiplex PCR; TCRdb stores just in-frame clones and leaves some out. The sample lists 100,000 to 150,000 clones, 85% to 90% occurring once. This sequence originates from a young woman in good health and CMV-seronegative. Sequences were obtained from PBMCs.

The CDR3 reads CASSLGTAPSEELFF. CDR3 nucleotides: TGCGCCAGCAGCCTCGGGACAGCCCCTTCCGAAGAACTGTTTTTT. V is TRBV5-1 and J is TRBJ1-4, with 7 nucleotides matching TRBD1. With 4 bases clipped from V and 12 bases from J, the junction kept 15 bases outside the gene matches. Germline V gene data show CDR1 as SGHRS and CDR2 as YFSETQ. The CDR3 is 15 amino acids.